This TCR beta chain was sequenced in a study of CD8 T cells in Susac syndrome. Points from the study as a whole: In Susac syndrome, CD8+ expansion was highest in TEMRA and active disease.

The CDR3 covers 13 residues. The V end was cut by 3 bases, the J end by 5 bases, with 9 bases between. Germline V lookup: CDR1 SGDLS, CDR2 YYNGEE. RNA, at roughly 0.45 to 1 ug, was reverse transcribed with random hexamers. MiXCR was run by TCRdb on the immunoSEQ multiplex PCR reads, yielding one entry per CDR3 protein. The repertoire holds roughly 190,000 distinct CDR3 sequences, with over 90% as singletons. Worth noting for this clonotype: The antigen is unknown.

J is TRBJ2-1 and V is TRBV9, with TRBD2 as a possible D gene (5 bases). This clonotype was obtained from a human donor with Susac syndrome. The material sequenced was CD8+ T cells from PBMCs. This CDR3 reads CASSAPSHNEQFF. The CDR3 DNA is TGTGCCAGCAGCGCCCCTAGCCACAATGAGCAGTTCTTC. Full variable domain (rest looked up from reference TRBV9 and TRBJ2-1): DSGVTQTPKHLITATGQRVTLRCSPRSGDLSVYWYQQSLDQGLQFLIQYYNGEERAKGNILERFSAQQFPDLHSELNLSSLELGDSALYFCASSAPSHNEQFFGPGTRLTVL.